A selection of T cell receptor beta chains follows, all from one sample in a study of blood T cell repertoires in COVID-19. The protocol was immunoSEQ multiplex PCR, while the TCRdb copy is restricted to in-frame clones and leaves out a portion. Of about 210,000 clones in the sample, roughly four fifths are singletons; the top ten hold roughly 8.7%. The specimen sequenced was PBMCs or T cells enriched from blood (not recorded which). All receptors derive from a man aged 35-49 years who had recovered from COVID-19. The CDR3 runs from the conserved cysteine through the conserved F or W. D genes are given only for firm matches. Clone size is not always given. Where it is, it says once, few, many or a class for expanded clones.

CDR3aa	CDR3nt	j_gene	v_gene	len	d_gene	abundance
CASSPLTGVHTEAFF	TGTGCCAGCAGCCCCCTCACAGGCGTTCACACTGAAGCTTTCTTT	TRBJ1-1	TRBV3-1/TRBV3-2	15	.	.
CASSLRRSGNTIYF	TGTGCCAGCAGCCTGCGCAGGTCTGGAAACACCATATATTTT	TRBJ1-3	TRBV3-1/TRBV3-2	14	.	.
CASSSGTGRSYEQYF	TGTGCCAGCAGCTCCGGGACAGGAAGAAGCTACGAGCAGTACTTC	TRBJ2-7	TRBV5-4	15	TRBD1	.
CASERGASTDTQYF	TGTGCCAGCGAGCGGGGGGCGTCCACAGATACGCAGTATTTT	TRBJ2-3	TRBV25-1	14	TRBD2	.
CATSDAGRGSDTQYF	TGTGCCACCAGTGATGCAGGCAGGGGTTCAGATACGCAGTATTTT	TRBJ2-3	TRBV24-1	15	.	.
CASWSGDMNTEAFF	TGTGCCTCATGGTCGGGTGATATGAACACTGAAGCTTTCTTT	TRBJ1-1	TRBV10-3	14	.	few
CASSGTGGEVLTNEKLFF	TGTGCCAGCAGTGGGACAGGGGGCGAAGTGTTAACTAATGAAAAACTGTTTTTT	TRBJ1-4	TRBV6-1	18	TRBD1	.
CASPKKTDTQYF	TGTGCCAGCCCCAAAAAAACAGATACGCAGTATTTT	TRBJ2-3	TRBV21-1	12	.	once
CASSSGGTYNEQFF	TGCGCCAGCAGCTCCGGCGGGACCTACAATGAGCAGTTCTTC	TRBJ2-1	TRBV5-1	14	.	.
CASSPTRRQGANYGYTF	TGTGCCAGCTCACCAACCCGGAGACAGGGGGCTAACTATGGCTACACCTTC	TRBJ1-2	TRBV18	17	TRBD1	.
CASIPSDLAKNIQYF	TGTGCCAGCATCCCTAGCGACTTAGCCAAAAACATTCAGTACTTC	TRBJ2-4	TRBV21-1	15	.	.
CASSLAGEGYGYTF	TGCGCCAGCAGCTTGGCCGGGGAGGGGTATGGCTACACCTTC	TRBJ1-2	TRBV5-1	14	.	.
CASSLTGYTEAFF	TGCGCCAGCAGCTTAACAGGGTACACTGAAGCTTTCTTT	TRBJ1-1	TRBV5-1	13	.	.
CASSSWLAGGDEQFF	TGTGCCAGCAGCTCATGGCTAGCGGGGGGAGATGAGCAGTTCTTC	TRBJ2-1	TRBV11-2	15	TRBD2	.
CAIMAGIDQPQHF	TGTGCCATCATGGCAGGGATCGATCAGCCCCAGCATTTT	TRBJ1-5	TRBV10-3	13	.	.
CASRGTGRTHQKLFF	TGTGCCAGCAGAGGGACAGGGAGGACACATCAGAAACTGTTTTTT	TRBJ1-4	TRBV6-5	15	TRBD1	few
CASSHPGQGSHTIYF	TGTGCCAGCAGCCATCCGGGACAGGGGTCTCACACCATATATTTT	TRBJ1-3	TRBV3-1/TRBV3-2	15	TRBD1	.
CASRGQNSGNTIYF	TGTGCCAGCAGGGGACAGAACTCTGGAAACACCATATATTTT	TRBJ1-3	TRBV25-1	14	TRBD1	.
CASSGRGRPATNEKLFF	TGTGCCAGTAGTGGCAGGGGCCGACCCGCAACTAATGAAAAACTGTTTTTT	TRBJ1-4	TRBV19	17	.	.
CASGLTVGAGELFF	TGTGCTAGTGGTTTGACCGTAGGGGCGGGGGAGCTGTTTTTT	TRBJ2-2	TRBV12-5	14	.	.
CASSLRVVRSGELFF	TGTGCCAGCAGCTTGCGGGTGGTACGGTCCGGGGAGCTGTTTTTT	TRBJ2-2	TRBV5-8	15	.	.
CASRGTVNEKLFF	TGTGCCAGCAGGGGGACAGTCAATGAAAAACTGTTTTTT	TRBJ1-4	TRBV19	13	TRBD1	.
CASSLFRDSSGANVLTF	TGTGCCAGCAGTTTATTCCGCGACAGCTCTGGGGCCAACGTCCTGACTTTC	TRBJ2-6	TRBV27	17	.	.
CASSAREKGTQYF	TGTGCCAGCAGCGCCCGGGAGAAGGGGACCCAGTACTTC	TRBJ2-5	TRBV9	13	.	.
CASSGTPGQGTTGANVLTF	TGTGCCAGCAGCGGCACCCCGGGACAGGGGACAACTGGGGCCAACGTCCTGACTTTC	TRBJ2-6	TRBV9	19	TRBD1	.
CASSGAATNEKLFF	TGTGCCAGCAGTGGGGCTGCGACTAATGAAAAACTGTTTTTT	TRBJ1-4	TRBV2	14	.	.
CASSQGQRTRGYTF	TGCGCCAGCAGCCAGGGACAGAGAACGCGTGGCTACACCTTC	TRBJ1-2	TRBV4-1	14	TRBD1	.
CASRTSGRLYNEQFF	TGTGCCAGCAGAACCAGCGGGAGACTTTACAATGAGCAGTTCTTC	TRBJ2-1	TRBV2	15	TRBD2	.
CASSLAERYGYGYTF	TGCGCCAGCAGCTTGGCGGAGAGGTATGGCTATGGCTACACCTTC	TRBJ1-2	TRBV5-1	15	.	.
CASLIGLASTGELFF	TGTGCCAGCCTCATTGGACTAGCATCAACCGGGGAGCTGTTTTTT	TRBJ2-2	TRBV11-2	15	TRBD2	.
CASSPGQGFRPYGYTF	TGTGCCAGCAGCCCCGGGCAGGGGTTTCGGCCCTATGGCTACACCTTC	TRBJ1-2	TRBV7-8	16	.	.
CASSETAGGTGVGYTF	TGTGCCAGCAGTGAAACAGCTGGAGGGACAGGTGTTGGCTACACCTTC	TRBJ1-2	TRBV2	16	TRBD1	.
CASSLGAGRNQPQHF	TGTGCCAGCAGCTTAGGGGCAGGCCGCAATCAGCCCCAGCATTTT	TRBJ1-5	TRBV7-6	15	.	.
CASSLGGSALNTGELFF	TGCGCCAGCAGCTTGGGTGGCAGCGCCCTGAACACCGGGGAGCTGTTTTTT	TRBJ2-2	TRBV5-1	17	.	few
CASSLREPSSGNTIYF	TGTGCCAGCAGTTTGCGGGAACCATCCTCTGGAAACACCATATATTTT	TRBJ1-3	TRBV27	16	.	.
CASSLGTGEETEAFF	TGCGCCAGCAGCTTGGGGACAGGGGAGGAAACTGAAGCTTTCTTT	TRBJ1-1	TRBV5-1	15	TRBD1	.
CATSRRRGDTQYF	TGTGCCACCAGTAGGCGGCGGGGGGATACGCAGTATTTT	TRBJ2-3	TRBV24-1	13	TRBD2	.
CASSFSDTYSSYNEQFF	TGTGCCAGCAGCTTTTCTGACACCTACAGCTCCTACAATGAGCAGTTCTTC	TRBJ2-1	TRBV5-5	17	.	few
CASSSTGTAQGEQFF	TGTGCCAGCAGCTCCACCGGGACTGCACAAGGTGAGCAGTTCTTC	TRBJ2-1	TRBV11-2	15	.	.
CASTDREPYGYTF	TGTGCCAGCACCGACAGGGAACCCTATGGCTACACCTTC	TRBJ1-2	TRBV12-3/TRBV12-4	13	TRBD1	.
CASSDGGSADTQYF	TGTGCCAGCAGCGATGGAGGGAGTGCGGATACGCAGTATTTT	TRBJ2-3	TRBV7-9	14	.	once
CATSDLKGDQETQYF	TGTGCCACCAGTGATTTGAAGGGGGATCAAGAGACCCAGTACTTC	TRBJ2-5	TRBV24-1	15	.	.
CASNQGAGLIQFF	TGTGCCAGCAACCAAGGGGCAGGCCTGATACAGTTCTTC	TRBJ2-1	TRBV3-1/TRBV3-2	13	.	once
CASSQLRTPEAFF	TGTGCCAGCAGCCAATTAAGGACACCTGAAGCTTTCTTT	TRBJ1-1	TRBV3-1/TRBV3-2	13	.	.
CASTTGGGTEAFF	TGTGCCAGCACAACCGGGGGAGGGACTGAAGCTTTCTTT	TRBJ1-1	TRBV18	13	.	.
CASSQDKQAGYNSPLHF	TGCGCCAGCAGCCAGGACAAACAGGCAGGCTATAATTCACCCCTCCACTTT	TRBJ1-6	TRBV4-1	17	.	.